Listed below are T cell receptor beta chains from one sample, sequenced in a study of T-cell memory formation after mild COVID-19. TCRdb independently ran MiXCR on the 5' RACE reads; one entry per CDR3 protein. The sample yields roughly 350,000 distinct CDR3 sequences, roughly 15% seen once. The sample was PBMCs or a T cell subset sorted from them (not recorded which). The receptors were sampled from a man younger than 35 who had mild COVID-19 (a few samples of this study predate the infection). Cell type and time point are not known. Each CDR3 is given with its conserved first and last residue. The D gene is left open where the match is weak. Some rows have no size entry. The others give once, few or many, or a class for an expanded clone.

CDR3nt	CDR3aa	d_gene	v_gene	j_gene	abundance
TGTGCCAGCAGTGACTCTAGCGAAGGTTCCGGGGAGCTGTTTTTT	CASSDSSEGSGELFF	.	TRBV2	TRBJ2-2	many
TGTGCCAGCAGTTTAGATTTTTTGGGCGGCAGACTATTATTCGCGAACACCGGGGAGCTGTTTTTT	CASSLDFLGGRLLFANTGELFF	.	TRBV12-3/TRBV12-4	TRBJ2-2	few
TGCGCCAGCAGCATAGCTGGGACGGGAACCCCGGAGCAGTACTTC	CASSIAGTGTPEQYF	.	TRBV5-1	TRBJ2-7	.
TGTGCCAGCAGCTCGGCGGGCTACGAGCAGTACTTC	CASSSAGYEQYF	.	TRBV7-6	TRBJ2-7	many
TGCAGTGCCCGACGGGGACAGGGCAATCAGCCCCAGCATTTT	CSARRGQGNQPQHF	TRBD1	TRBV20-1	TRBJ1-5	many
TGTGCCAGCAGCGCGCGTAGATGGGGCAATCAGCCCCAGCATTTT	CASSARRWGNQPQHF	.	TRBV5-6	TRBJ1-5	.
TGTGCCAGCACTGCTACAGGGGGCACTTACAATGAGCAGTTCTTC	CASTATGGTYNEQFF	TRBD1	TRBV6-6	TRBJ2-1	.
TGTGCCAGCTCACCAGCATTAAGCTCCTATAATTCACCCCTCCACTTT	CASSPALSSYNSPLHF	.	TRBV18	TRBJ1-6	.
TGTGCCAGCAGCCCTAGGGTAGGGGACTCCACCGGGGAGCTGTTTTTT	CASSPRVGDSTGELFF	.	TRBV7-6	TRBJ2-2	few
TGTGCCAGCAGGACTAGCGGTACAGATACGCAGTATTTT	CASRTSGTDTQYF	TRBD2	TRBV5-8	TRBJ2-3	few
TGTGCCAGCAGCCAAGCGACGGCCCCGGCGTACTTC	CASSQATAPAYF	.	TRBV3-1	TRBJ2-7	few
TGTGCCAGCAGTCCCTGGACAGGGGCTAACTATGGCTACACCTTC	CASSPWTGANYGYTF	TRBD1	TRBV28	TRBJ1-2	.
TGTGCCAGCACCATCTGGGGTGCCGGGGAGCTGTTTTTT	CASTIWGAGELFF	.	TRBV28	TRBJ2-2	.
TGTGCCAGCAGTAGTGACATACGCTCTGGAAACACCATATATTTT	CASSSDIRSGNTIYF	.	TRBV12-3/TRBV12-4	TRBJ1-3	once
TGTGCCAGTAGTCCCCGACAGGGGCAGATAGATACGCAGTATTTT	CASSPRQGQIDTQYF	TRBD1	TRBV19	TRBJ2-3	.
TGTGCCACCTGGGGGGGGATTAATCCGAATGAGCAGTTCTTC	CATWGGINPNEQFF	TRBD2	TRBV6-1	TRBJ2-1	.
TGCAGTGCTAGTAGGGGGGGGAGTGAGCAGTTCTTC	CSASRGGSEQFF	.	TRBV20-1	TRBJ2-1	few
TGTGCCAGCAGCTTACAGTGGCATTCCGGGGAGCTGTTTTTT	CASSLQWHSGELFF	.	TRBV7-2	TRBJ2-2	few
TGTGCCACCAGCAGGCCGGGACAGCCGTATGGCTACACCTTC	CATSRPGQPYGYTF	TRBD1	TRBV15	TRBJ1-2	few
TGTGCCAGCAGCCAATATTTAACCGGGGAGCTGTTTTTT	CASSQYLTGELFF	.	TRBV3-1	TRBJ2-2	few
TGTGCCAGCAGTCGCCTCGGCCCGGGGCAGCCCCAGCATTTT	CASSRLGPGQPQHF	.	TRBV6-2/TRBV6-3	TRBJ1-5	few
TGTGCCAGCAAGGGGGGCACTGAAGCTTTCTTT	CASKGGTEAFF	.	TRBV12-3/TRBV12-4	TRBJ1-1	few
TGCAGCGCTACCCGGGACAGGGGCTCCTACGAGCAGTACTTC	CSATRDRGSYEQYF	TRBD1	TRBV29-1	TRBJ2-7	few
TGTGCCAGCAGCGTCAGTATGTACACTGAAGCTTTCTTT	CASSVSMYTEAFF	.	TRBV9	TRBJ1-1	few
TGTGCCAGCAGCTTGTATCCGGGGAGCACTGAAGCTTTCTTT	CASSLYPGSTEAFF	.	TRBV7-2	TRBJ1-1	.
TGTGCCAGCTCACCCTGGACCTACAATGAGCAGTTCTTC	CASSPWTYNEQFF	.	TRBV18	TRBJ2-1	.